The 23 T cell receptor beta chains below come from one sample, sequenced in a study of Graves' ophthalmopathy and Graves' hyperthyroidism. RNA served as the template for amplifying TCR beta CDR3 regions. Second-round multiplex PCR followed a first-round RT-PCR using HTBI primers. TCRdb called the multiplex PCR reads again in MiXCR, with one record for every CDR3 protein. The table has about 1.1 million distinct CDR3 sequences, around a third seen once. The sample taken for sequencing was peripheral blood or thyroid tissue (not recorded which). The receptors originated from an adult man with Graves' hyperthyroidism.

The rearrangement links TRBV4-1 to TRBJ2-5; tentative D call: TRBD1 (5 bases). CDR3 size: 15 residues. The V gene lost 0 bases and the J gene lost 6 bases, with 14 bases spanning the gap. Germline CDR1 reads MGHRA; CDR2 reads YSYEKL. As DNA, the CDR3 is TGCGCCAGCAGCCAAGATTGGGGCAGCCAGCAGACCCAGTACTTC. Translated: CASSQDWGSQQTQYF.

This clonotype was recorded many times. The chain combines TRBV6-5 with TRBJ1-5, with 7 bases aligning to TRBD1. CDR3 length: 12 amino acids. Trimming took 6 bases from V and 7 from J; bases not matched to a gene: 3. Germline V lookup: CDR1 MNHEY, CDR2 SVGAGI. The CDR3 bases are TGTGCCAGCAGGAAACAGGGGCAGCCCCAGCATTTT. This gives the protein CASRKQGQPQHF.

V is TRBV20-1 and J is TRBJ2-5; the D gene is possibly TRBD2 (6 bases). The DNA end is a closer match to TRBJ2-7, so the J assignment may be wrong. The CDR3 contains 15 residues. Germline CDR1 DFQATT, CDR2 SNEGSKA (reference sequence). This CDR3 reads CSARESGTLLYEQYF. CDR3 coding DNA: TGCAGTGCTAGAGAATCGGGGACTCTCCTCTACGAGCAGTACTTC.

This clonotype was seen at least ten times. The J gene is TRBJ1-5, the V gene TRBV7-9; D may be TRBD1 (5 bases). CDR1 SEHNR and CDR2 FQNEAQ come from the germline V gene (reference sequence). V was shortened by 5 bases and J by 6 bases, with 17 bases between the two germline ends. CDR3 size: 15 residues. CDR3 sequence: CASSETGRGGQPQHF. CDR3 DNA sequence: TGTGCCAGCAGCGAGACGGGTAGGGGTGGTCAGCCCCAGCATTTT.

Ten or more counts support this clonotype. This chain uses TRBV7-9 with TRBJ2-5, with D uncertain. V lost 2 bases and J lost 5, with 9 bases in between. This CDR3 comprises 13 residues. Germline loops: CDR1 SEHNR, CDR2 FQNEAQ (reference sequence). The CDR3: CASSLPTHETQYF. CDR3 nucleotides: TGTGCCAGCAGCTTACCTACCCATGAGACCCAGTACTTC.

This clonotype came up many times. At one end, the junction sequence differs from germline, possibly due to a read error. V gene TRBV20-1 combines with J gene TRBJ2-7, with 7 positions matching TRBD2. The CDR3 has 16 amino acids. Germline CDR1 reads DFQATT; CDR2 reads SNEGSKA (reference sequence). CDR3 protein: CSARDKPGLRVGEQYF. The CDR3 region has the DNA TGCAGTGCCAGAGACAAACCGGGACTAAGGGTTGGGGAGCAGTACTTC.

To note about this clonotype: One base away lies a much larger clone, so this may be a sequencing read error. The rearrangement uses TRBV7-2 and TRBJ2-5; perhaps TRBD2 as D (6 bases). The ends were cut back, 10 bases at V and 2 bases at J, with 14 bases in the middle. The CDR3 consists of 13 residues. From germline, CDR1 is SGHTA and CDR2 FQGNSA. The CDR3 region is CANGNLAQETQYF. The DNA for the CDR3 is TGTGCCAACGGAAATCTAGCGCAAGAGACCCAGTACTTC.

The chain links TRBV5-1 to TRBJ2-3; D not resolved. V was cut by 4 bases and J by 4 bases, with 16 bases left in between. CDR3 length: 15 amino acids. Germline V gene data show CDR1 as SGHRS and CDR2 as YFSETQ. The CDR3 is CASSKGVVFADTQYF. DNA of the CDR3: TGCGCCAGCAGCAAAGGCGTGGTATTCGCAGATACGCAGTATTTT.

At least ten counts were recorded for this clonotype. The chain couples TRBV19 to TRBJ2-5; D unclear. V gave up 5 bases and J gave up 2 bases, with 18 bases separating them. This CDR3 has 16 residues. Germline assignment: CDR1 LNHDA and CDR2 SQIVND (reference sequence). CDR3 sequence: CASSSTSLRPQETQYF. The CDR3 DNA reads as TGTGCCAGTAGTTCTACCTCCTTGAGGCCGCAAGAGACCCAGTACTTC. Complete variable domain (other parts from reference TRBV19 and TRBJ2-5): DGGITQSPKYLFRKEGQNVTLSCEQNLNHDAMYWYRQDPGQGLRLIYYSQIVNDFQKGDIAEGYSVSREKKESFPLTVTSAQKNPTAFYLCASSSTSLRPQETQYFGPGTRLLVL.

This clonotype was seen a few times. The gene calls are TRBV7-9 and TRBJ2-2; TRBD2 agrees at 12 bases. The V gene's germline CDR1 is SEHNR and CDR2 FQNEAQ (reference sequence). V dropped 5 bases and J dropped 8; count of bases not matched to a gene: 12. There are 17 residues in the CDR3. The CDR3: CASSPRLAGVLTGELFF. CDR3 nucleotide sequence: TGTGCCAGCAGCCCAAGACTAGCGGGAGTGTTAACGGGGGAGCTGTTTTTT.

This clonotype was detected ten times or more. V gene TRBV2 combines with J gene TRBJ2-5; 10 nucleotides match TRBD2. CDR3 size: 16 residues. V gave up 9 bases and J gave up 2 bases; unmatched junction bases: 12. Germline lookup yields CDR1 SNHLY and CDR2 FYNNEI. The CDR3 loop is CASTPGKRGGQETQYF. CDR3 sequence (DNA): TGTGCCAGTACCCCCGGGAAGCGGGGGGGGCAAGAGACCCAGTACTTC.

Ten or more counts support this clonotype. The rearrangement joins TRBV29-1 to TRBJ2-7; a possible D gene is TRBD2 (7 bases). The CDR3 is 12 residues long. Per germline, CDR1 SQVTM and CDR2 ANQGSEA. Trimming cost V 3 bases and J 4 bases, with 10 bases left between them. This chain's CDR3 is CSVEGGQYEQYF. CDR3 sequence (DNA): TGCAGCGTTGAGGGGGGGCAGTACGAGCAGTACTTC.

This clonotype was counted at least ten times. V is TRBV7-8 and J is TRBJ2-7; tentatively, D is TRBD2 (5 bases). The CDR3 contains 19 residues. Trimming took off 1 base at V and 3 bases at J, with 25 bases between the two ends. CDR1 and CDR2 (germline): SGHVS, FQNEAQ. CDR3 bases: TGTGCCAGCAGCTTAGGGTTCCGAGGGTTTAGTTTGGGAAACTACGAGCAGTACTTC. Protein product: CASSLGFRGFSLGNYEQYF. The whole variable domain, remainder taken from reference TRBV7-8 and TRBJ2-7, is GAGVSQSPRYKVAKRGQDVALRCDPISGHVSLFWYQQALGQGPEFLTYFQNEAQLDKSGLPSDRFFAERPEGSVSTLKIQRTQQEDSAVYLCASSLGFRGFSLGNYEQYFGPGTRLTVT.

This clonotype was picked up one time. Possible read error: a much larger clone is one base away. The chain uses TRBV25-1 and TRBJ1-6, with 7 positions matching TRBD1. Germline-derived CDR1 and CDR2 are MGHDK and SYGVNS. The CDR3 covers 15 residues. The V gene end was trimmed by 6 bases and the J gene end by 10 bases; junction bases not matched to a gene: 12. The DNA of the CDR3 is TGTGCCAGCAGCTCCCCCAAAGGGGGCGAATCACCCCTCCACTTT. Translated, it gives CASSSPKGGESPLHF.

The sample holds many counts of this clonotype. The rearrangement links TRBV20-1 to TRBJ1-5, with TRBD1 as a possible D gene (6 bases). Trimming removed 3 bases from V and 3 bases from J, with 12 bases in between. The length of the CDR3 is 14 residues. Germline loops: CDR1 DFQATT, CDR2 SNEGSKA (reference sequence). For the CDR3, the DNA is TGCAGTGCTAGCCAAGGACAGATCAATCAGCCCCAGCATTTT. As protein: CSASQGQINQPQHF.

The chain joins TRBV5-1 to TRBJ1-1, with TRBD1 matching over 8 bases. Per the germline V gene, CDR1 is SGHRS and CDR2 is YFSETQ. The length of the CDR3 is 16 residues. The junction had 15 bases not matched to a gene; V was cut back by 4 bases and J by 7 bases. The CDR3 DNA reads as TGCGCCAGCAGCGTAGTCGGACAGGGATTCATAGGTGAAGCTTTCTTT. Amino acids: CASSVVGQGFIGEAFF. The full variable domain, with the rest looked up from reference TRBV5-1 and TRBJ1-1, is KAGVTQTPRYLIKTRGQQVTLSCSPISGHRSVSWYQQTPGQGLQFLFEYFSETQRNKGNFPGRFSGRQFSNSRSEMNVSTLELGDSALYLCASSVVGQGFIGEAFFGQGTRLTVV.

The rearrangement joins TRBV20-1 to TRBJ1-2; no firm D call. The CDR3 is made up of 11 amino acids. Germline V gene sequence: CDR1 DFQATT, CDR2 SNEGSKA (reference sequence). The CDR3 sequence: CYPPTYYGYTF. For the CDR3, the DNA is TGCTACCCCCCCACGTACTATGGCTACACCTTC.

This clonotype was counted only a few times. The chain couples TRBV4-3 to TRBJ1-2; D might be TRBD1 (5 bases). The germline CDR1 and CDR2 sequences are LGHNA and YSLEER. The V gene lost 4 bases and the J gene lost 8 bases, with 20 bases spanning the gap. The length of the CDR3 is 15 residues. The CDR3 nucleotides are TGCGCCAGCAGCCTAACAGGATGGGGATCGGGGGGCTACACCTTC. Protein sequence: CASSLTGWGSGGYTF.

CDR3 sequence (DNA): TGTGCCAGCAGCAGAGCGGGGATCTATAATTCACCCCTCCACTTT. Encoded protein: CASSRAGIYNSPLHF. This sequence joins TRBV11-2 and TRBJ1-6; D is unclear. The CDR3 spans 15 residues. Trimming left V 5 bases short and J 3 bases short, with 11 bases between. Germline CDR1 reads SGHAT; CDR2 reads FQNNGV.

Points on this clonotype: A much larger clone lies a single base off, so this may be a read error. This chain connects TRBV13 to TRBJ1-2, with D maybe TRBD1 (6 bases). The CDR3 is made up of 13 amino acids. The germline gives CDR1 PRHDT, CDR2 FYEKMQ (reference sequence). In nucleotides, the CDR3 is TGTGCCAGCAGCTTAAACAGGGTACTGGGCTGCACCTTC. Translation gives CASSLNRVLGCTF.

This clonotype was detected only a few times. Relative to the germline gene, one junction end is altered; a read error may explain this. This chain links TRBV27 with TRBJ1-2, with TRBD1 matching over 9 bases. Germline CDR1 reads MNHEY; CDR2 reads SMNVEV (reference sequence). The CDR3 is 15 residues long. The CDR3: CATSGPVGQGHGYTF. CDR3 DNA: TGTGCCACCAGTGGCCCCGTGGGACAGGGCCATGGCTACACCTTC.

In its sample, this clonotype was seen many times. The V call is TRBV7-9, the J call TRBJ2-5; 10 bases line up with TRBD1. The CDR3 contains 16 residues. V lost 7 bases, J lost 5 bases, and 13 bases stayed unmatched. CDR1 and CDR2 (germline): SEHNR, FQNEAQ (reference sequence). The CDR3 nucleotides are TGTGCCAGCATCCTCCCAGGACAGGGGGTTTTGGAGACCCAGTACTTC. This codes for CASILPGQGVLETQYF.

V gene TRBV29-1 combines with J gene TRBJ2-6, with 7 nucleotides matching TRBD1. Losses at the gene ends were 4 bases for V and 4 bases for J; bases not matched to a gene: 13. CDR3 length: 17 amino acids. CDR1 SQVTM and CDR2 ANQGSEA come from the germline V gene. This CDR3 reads CSVVLQGRNTGANVLTF. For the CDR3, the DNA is TGCAGCGTTGTGTTACAGGGGCGGAACACCGGGGCCAACGTCCTGACTTTC. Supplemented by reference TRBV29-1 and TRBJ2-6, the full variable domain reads SAVISQKPSRDICQRGTSLTIQCQVDSQVTMMFWYRQQPGQSLTLIATANQGSEATYESGFVIDKFPISRPNLTFSTLTVSNMSPEDSSIYLCSVVLQGRNTGANVLTFGAGSRLTVL.